Included here is one TCR beta chain sequence, with context. What it binds is not known. One junction end does not reproduce the germline sequence, and a read error may be involved. This sample is drawn from a study of T cell responses to AZD1222 COVID-19 vaccine. About the study: The study pooled second doses at about 4 or about 12 weeks.

Using immunoSEQ multiplex PCR, the repertoire was profiled, and TCRdb retains in-frame clones only, with some absent. The sample lists around 100,000 clones; 88% were seen once. General study points: Compared with day 0, the breadth and depth of the Spike-specific TCR repertoire rose significantly after two doses of AZD1222.

There are 13 residues in the CDR3. Germline V CDR1 and CDR2: MNHEY, SMNVEV (reference sequence). This chain links TRBV27 with TRBJ2-1; either TRBD1 or TRBD2 may fit D (5 bases each). Sequenced material: peripheral blood, taken on day 0 of AZD1222 vaccination. The clonotype was recovered from an adult in good health. In DNA, the CDR3 is TGTGCCAGCAGTTTTCTCGGGACGGAGGTTGTGCTCTTC. It codes for CASSFLGTEVVLF.